The 23 T cell receptor beta chains reported below all come from one sample, sequenced in a study of blood T cell repertoires in COVID-19. Produced via immunoSEQ multiplex PCR; TCRdb's table is partial and in-frame only. The table lists fewer than 250,000 clones, roughly 90% of them singletons. Source material: PBMCs or T cells enriched from blood (not recorded which). The receptors were gathered from a woman in her 30s with acute COVID-19.

The chain has TRBV7-9 and TRBJ1-4; no definite D call. Germline V gene data show CDR1 as SEHNR and CDR2 as FQNEAQ (reference sequence). The CDR3 loop spans 12 amino acids. Trimming removed 5 bases at V and 8 bases at J, with 9 bases between. CDR3 coding DNA: TGTGCCAGCAGCCCACATTCAGAAAAACTGTTTTTT. It specifies CASSPHSEKLFF.

V is TRBV7-9 and J is TRBJ1-4; 7 nucleotides align to TRBD1. CDR1 is SEHNR and CDR2 is FQNEAQ in the germline V gene (reference sequence). The trim removed 2 bases at V and 5 bases at J, leaving 2 bases unmatched. The CDR3 is 14 amino acids. The CDR3 region is CASSLKGGNEKLFF. The CDR3 DNA reads as TGTGCCAGCAGCTTAAAAGGGGGCAATGAAAAACTGTTTTTT.

The chain recombines TRBV4-1 with TRBJ1-5, with TRBD1 matching 9 bases. The CDR3 is 18 residues long. Trimming removed 0 bases from V and 7 bases from J; junction bases left unmatched: 13. The germline CDR1 and CDR2 sequences are MGHRA and YSYEKL. In DNA, the CDR3 is TGCGCCAGCAGCCAAGATGAGTCGACAGGGGGAGAATGGCAGCCCCAGCATTTT. Protein product: CASSQDESTGGEWQPQHF.

The chain has TRBV3-1 (or the pseudogene TRBV3-2) and TRBJ2-2; no clear D. This CDR3 comprises 14 residues. CDR1 and CDR2 (germline): LGHDT, YNNKEL (reference sequence). Trimming removed 5 bases from V and 1 base from J, with 8 bases in between. The CDR3 loop is CASSSRQNTGELFF. As DNA, the CDR3 is TGTGCCAGCAGCAGCCGACAGAACACCGGGGAGCTGTTTTTT.

J is TRBJ1-6 and V is TRBV5-1; D ambiguous. This CDR3 region has 17 residues. Trimming took off 1 base at V and 4 bases at J, with 15 bases between the two ends. CDR1 and CDR2 (germline): SGHRS, YFSETQ. DNA of the CDR3: TGCGCCAGCAGCTTGTCTCCTCAGGAAGGATATAATTCACCCCTCCACTTT. Its translation is CASSLSPQEGYNSPLHF.

The rearrangement joins TRBV3-1 (or the pseudogene TRBV3-2) to TRBJ1-5; 9 bases match TRBD1. V shed 7 bases and J 4 bases; nucleotides not matched to a gene: 11. Germline assignment: CDR1 LGHDT and CDR2 YNNKEL (reference sequence). The CDR3 covers 16 residues. In nucleotides, the CDR3 is TGTGCCAGCAAACGGGACAGGGCTACGGAGAATCAGCCCCAGCATTTT. Its translation is CASKRDRATENQPQHF.

The chain recombines TRBV6-5 with TRBJ2-7; TRBD1 aligns across 7 bases. The germline CDR1 and CDR2 sequences are MNHEY and SVGAGI. V lost 5 bases to trimming and J lost 6 bases; unmatched junction nucleotides: 7. This CDR3 is built from 13 residues. CDR3 nucleotide sequence: TGTGCCAGCAGTCCAGGACAGGCCCTCGAGCAGTACTTC. This sequence encodes CASSPGQALEQYF.

The chain employs TRBV14 and TRBJ2-1, with 8 bases that match TRBD2. V was clipped by 3 bases and J by 4 bases; unmatched bases: 2. The germline V gene encodes CDR1 SGHDN and CDR2 FVKESK. CDR3 size: 14 residues. In DNA form, the CDR3 reads TGTGCCAGCAGCCAGGCTAGCGGGTACAATGAGCAGTTCTTC. It codes for CASSQASGYNEQFF. Based on the CDR3 plus reference TRBV14 and TRBJ2-1, the full variable domain is EAGVTQFPSHSVIEKGQTVTLRCDPISGHDNLYWYRRVMGKEIKFLLHFVKESKQDESGMPNNRFLAERTGGTYSTLKVQPAELEDSGVYFCASSQASGYNEQFFGPGTRLTVL.

In this sample, this clone turned up once. This rearrangement joins TRBV7-2 to TRBJ1-6, with no clear D. V was pared by 5 bases and J by 6 bases, with 17 bases between. Germline CDR1 reads SGHTA; CDR2 reads FQGNSA. CDR3 size: 16 residues. In DNA, the CDR3 is TGTGCCAGCAGCCGCTTGGAACTTGACTTTAATTCACCCCTCCACTTT. It codes for CASSRLELDFNSPLHF.

The chain joins TRBV5-1 to TRBJ2-3; 8 nucleotides align to TRBD1. The junction had 8 bases not matched to a gene; V was cut back by 0 bases and J by 2 bases. The CDR3 has 17 residues. CDR1 and CDR2 (germline): SGHRS, YFSETQ. CDR3 sequence reads: CASSLAPDRAPTDTQYF. In nucleotides, the CDR3 is TGCGCCAGCAGCTTGGCCCCGGACAGGGCTCCCACAGATACGCAGTATTTT.

DNA of the CDR3: TGTGCCAGCAGCTACCCGCAGGGTGATGGCTACACCTTC. Encoded protein: CASSYPQGDGYTF. V is TRBV11-2 and J is TRBJ1-2, with D possibly TRBD1 on 5 matching bases. The germline V gene encodes CDR1 SGHAT and CDR2 FQNNGV. This CDR3 comprises 13 residues. The germline V and J ends were trimmed by 4 bases and 6 bases, with 12 bases remaining between them.

This clone was seen a single time. The chain joins TRBV3-1 (or the pseudogene TRBV3-2) to TRBJ2-2; weak D call: TRBD1 (6 bases). Germline V lookup: CDR1 LGHDT, CDR2 YNNKEL (reference sequence). Trimming pared 4 bases from V and 4 bases from J, leaving 13 bases between. The CDR3 consists of 15 residues. The CDR3 DNA is TGTGCCAGCAGCCGCTCTCCAGGGGCCACCGGGGAGCTGTTTTTT. This translates into CASSRSPGATGELFF.

J is TRBJ1-1 and V is TRBV11-2; D is undetermined. This CDR3 comprises 16 residues. V was cut by 3 bases and J by 0 bases, with 14 bases left in between. Per germline, CDR1 SGHAT and CDR2 FQNNGV. CDR3 bases: TGTGCCAGCAGCTTGGCAGGTTCGGTGATGAACACTGAAGCTTTCTTT. This gives the protein CASSLAGSVMNTEAFF.

The chain has TRBV18 and TRBJ1-4; 8 bases align to TRBD1. V was pared by 3 bases and J by 8 bases, with 5 bases of the junction left unmatched. The CDR3 consists of 14 residues. Germline V gene lookup returns CDR1 KGHSH and CDR2 LQKENI. CDR3 in DNA: TGTGCCAGCTCACCGACAGGGGCCTCAGAAAAACTGTTTTTT. Its protein product is CASSPTGASEKLFF.

This chain connects TRBV7-2 to TRBJ1-6, with D uncertain. The CDR3 loop spans 16 amino acids. Trimming pared 2 bases from V and 9 bases from J, leaving 17 bases between. CDR1 is SGHTA, CDR2 FQGNSA, per germline. CDR3 amino acids: CASSLNPVLEGSPLHF. The CDR3, as DNA: TGTGCCAGCAGCTTAAACCCTGTCCTTGAGGGTTCACCCCTCCACTTT.

This clone appeared once. The chain recombines TRBV7-2 with TRBJ1-1; D unresolved. V gave up 2 bases and J gave up 3 bases, with 16 bases separating them. There are 16 residues in the CDR3. Germline-derived CDR1 and CDR2 are SGHTA and FQGNSA. The CDR3, as DNA: TGTGCCAGCAGCTTAATATTGCGGTTGGGAGACACTGAAGCTTTCTTT. Amino acid sequence: CASSLILRLGDTEAFF.

This chain connects TRBV5-1 to TRBJ2-1; weak D call: TRBD1 (6 bases). The CDR3 spans 15 residues. Between the trimmed V and J ends, which lost 7 bases and 5 bases, there was a span of 19 bases. CDR1 and CDR2 from the germline V gene are SGHRS and YFSETQ. CDR3 sequence (DNA): TGCGCCAGCGGTAAAACAGGGCTGGGTAACAATGAGCAGTTCTTC. As protein: CASGKTGLGNNEQFF.

This clone was found once. The chain employs TRBV5-1 and TRBJ2-5; D is perhaps TRBD1 (5 bases). Germline V gene lookup returns CDR1 SGHRS and CDR2 YFSETQ. The germline V and J ends were trimmed by 6 bases and 4 bases, with 16 bases remaining between them. The CDR3 extends over 14 amino acids. CDR3 sequence reads: CASTQFLRGETQYF. In nucleotides, the CDR3 is TGCGCCAGCACCCAATTCTTAAGGGGAGAGACCCAGTACTTC. Full variable domain (rest looked up from reference TRBV5-1 and TRBJ2-5): KAGVTQTPRYLIKTRGQQVTLSCSPISGHRSVSWYQQTPGQGLQFLFEYFSETQRNKGNFPGRFSGRQFSNSRSEMNVSTLELGDSALYLCASTQFLRGETQYFGPGTRLLVL.

J is TRBJ2-3 and V is TRBV19; 8 bases map to TRBD1. The CDR3 extends over 15 amino acids. The ends lost 5 bases at V and 2 bases at J; junction bases unmatched: 6. Germline V gene sequence: CDR1 LNHDA, CDR2 SQIVND (reference sequence). This CDR3 is CASSRTGLDTDTQYF. The CDR3 DNA sequence: TGTGCCAGTAGTCGGACAGGGTTAGACACAGATACGCAGTATTTT.

The rearrangement links TRBV11-2 to TRBJ1-1; no clear D gene. This CDR3 region has 15 residues. Germline assignment: CDR1 SGHAT and CDR2 FQNNGV. V lost 5 bases, J lost 2 bases, and 15 bases lay in between. In DNA form, the CDR3 reads TGTGCCAGCAGCCCTCGTCTTGTGGCAAACACTGAAGCTTTCTTT. The encoded protein is CASSPRLVANTEAFF. The entire variable domain, with the rest obtained from reference TRBV11-2 and TRBJ1-1, is as follows: EAGVAQSPRYKIIEKRQSVAFWCNPISGHATLYWYQQILGQGPKLLIQFQNNGVVDDSQLPKDRFSAERLKGVDSTLKIQPAKLEDSAVYLCASSPRLVANTEAFFGQGTRLTVV.

The chain is built from TRBV11-3 and TRBJ1-1; 7 positions match TRBD1. V shed 6 bases, J shed 1 base, and the junction held 2 bases outside the gene matches. The CDR3 runs to 13 residues. Germline CDR1 reads SGHNT; CDR2 reads YENEEA. CDR3 nucleotides: TGTGCCAGCAGTGGGACAGCGAACACTGAAGCTTTCTTT. It encodes CASSGTANTEAFF.

The rearrangement joins TRBV9 to TRBJ2-3, with a possible D match to TRBD1 (5 bases). V lost 0 bases to trimming and J lost 2 bases, with 10 bases between them. The CDR3 sequence is 15 residues long. The V gene's germline CDR1 is SGDLS and CDR2 YYNGEE. CDR3 DNA: TGTGCCAGCAGCGTAGGGGGCAGGGACACAGATACGCAGTATTTT. Protein sequence: CASSVGGRDTDTQYF.

The chain combines TRBV11-2 with TRBJ1-1; D gene ambiguous. Germline-derived CDR1 and CDR2 are SGHAT and FQNNGV. Trimming removed 1 base from V and 1 base from J, with 7 bases in between. The length of the CDR3 is 14 residues. CDR3 residues: CASSLVRKNTEAFF. CDR3 nucleotide sequence: TGTGCCAGCAGCTTAGTCAGGAAGAACACTGAAGCTTTCTTT.